These 8 T cell receptor beta chains originate from one sample sequenced in a study of regulatory T cells in long-lasting Graves disease. Building the TCR beta libraries relied on iRepertoire HTBI primers, and CDR3 regions underwent Arm-PCR. From the multiplex PCR reads, TCRdb called clonotypes with MiXCR, one entry per CDR3 protein. This sample has 300,000 to 500,000 distinct CDR3 sequences, with 20% found just once. Time point meaning: persistent/refractory GD, antithyroid drugs over 5 years with positive TRAb. From PBMCs, RNA was extracted and then used to make the TCR library. Sample: peripheral blood mononuclear cells (PBMCs), taken when the disease was refractory, from a patient treated with antithyroid drugs. Receptors originate from a female donor with Graves disease.

This clonotype has only one observation. V is TRBV6-2 or TRBV6-3 and J is TRBJ1-5; possibly TRBD1 for D (6 bases). Trimming removed 2 bases from V and 4 bases from J, with 12 bases in between. The V gene's germline CDR1 is MNHEY and CDR2 SVGEGT. The CDR3 sequence is 15 residues long. The CDR3 DNA reads TGTGCCAGCAGTTACGTGCCCCAGGGGAATCAGCCCCAGCATTTT. The encoded protein is CASSYVPQGNQPQHF.

The sample holds many counts of this clonotype. This chain connects TRBV27 to TRBJ1-3; D is unresolved. The V end was cut by 3 bases, the J end by 0 bases, with 12 bases between. Germline V gives CDR1 MNHEY, CDR2 SMNVEV (reference sequence). CDR3 length: 16 residues. The chain's CDR3 is CASSFREPNSGNTIYF. The CDR3 DNA is TGTGCCAGCAGTTTTAGAGAACCCAACTCTGGAAACACCATATATTTT.

The genes are TRBV29-1 and TRBJ2-2; D gene uncertain. Trimming removed 4 bases at V and 0 bases at J, with 6 bases between. The CDR3 has 13 residues. The germline V gene encodes CDR1 SQVTM and CDR2 ANQGSEA. The CDR3 sequence: CSVVAPNTGELFF. The CDR3 bases are TGCAGCGTTGTCGCACCGAACACCGGGGAGCTGTTTTTT.

This clonotype was seen only a few times. V and J are TRBV5-4 and TRBJ2-5; 10 bases match TRBD2. The J segment lost 5 bases and the V segment lost 1 base, leaving 5 bases of the junction unmatched. The length of the CDR3 is 15 residues. Germline V gene lookup returns CDR1 SGHNT and CDR2 YYREEE (reference sequence). CDR3 amino acids: CASSLSLAGVETQYF. In DNA, the CDR3 is TGTGCCAGCAGCTTGTCGCTAGCGGGAGTGGAGACCCAGTACTTC.

The rearrangement links TRBV13 to TRBJ1-2; 8 bases fit TRBD1. From germline, CDR1 is PRHDT and CDR2 FYEKMQ (reference sequence). This CDR3 contains 17 residues. Losses at the gene ends were 1 base for V and 4 bases for J; bases not matched to a gene: 11. CDR3 bases: TGTGCCAGCAGCTTAGAATCGTGGACAGGGAGTACCTATGGCTACACCTTC. This encodes CASSLESWTGSTYGYTF.

V and J are TRBV12-3 or TRBV12-4 and TRBJ2-7; D perhaps matches TRBD2 (5 bases). This CDR3 is 14 amino acids long. V lost 4 bases and J lost 4, with 14 bases in between. This CDR3 is CASSYEGALYEQYF. For the CDR3, the DNA is TGTGCCAGCAGTTATGAGGGAGCCTTATACGAGCAGTACTTC.

This clonotype has at least ten counts. The chain has TRBV7-2 and TRBJ2-4, with D unresolved. Germline V lookup: CDR1 SGHTA, CDR2 FQGNSA. This CDR3 spans 12 amino acids. With 1 base removed from V and 7 bases from J, the gap between germline ends came to 5 bases. CDR3 DNA: TGTGCCAGCAGCTTAGACCAGAACATTCAGTACTTC. Translation gives CASSLDQNIQYF.

This clonotype was recorded many times. The J gene is TRBJ1-1, the V gene TRBV12-3 or TRBV12-4, with D unresolved. The V end lost 6 bases, the J end lost 6 bases, and 14 bases lay between the germline ends. This CDR3 is 13 amino acids long. CDR3 region: CASSPLMIPEAFF. The CDR3 nucleotides are TGTGCCAGCAGCCCGCTTATGATACCTGAAGCTTTCTTT.